This T cell receptor beta chain came from a study of vaccination and CD4 T cells after COVID-19. This CDR3 contains 14 residues. With the Oncomine TCR Beta short-read assay, DNA from cultured CD4+ T cells was sequenced. TCRdb reprocessed the PCR reads with MiXCR, giving one entry per CDR3 protein. This sample carries approximately 12,000 distinct CDR3 sequences, over 30% of them seen once, and the ten largest clones take about a quarter. A word on this clonotype: Antigen specificity is unknown. The junction departs from germline at one end; a sequencing error may be responsible.

Treatment described: roughly nine-day PBMC culture with coronavirus spike peptide pools or control peptides (ViraFEST assay). The sequenced sample consisted of cultured CD4+ T cells from blood. The V and J genes are TRBV12-3 or TRBV12-4 and TRBJ1-6; D unresolved. This receptor was obtained from a human donor with COVID-19. Here the CDR3 DNA reads TGTGCCAGCAGTTTTTCATACCCTAATTCACCCTTCCACTTT. Residues: CASSFSYPNSPFHF.